The 9 T cell receptor beta chains given below trace back to one sample, sequenced in a study of identical twins. TCRdb called the 5' RACE reads again in MiXCR, with one record for every CDR3 protein. The table shows fewer than 500,000 distinct CDR3 sequences, with 13% to 15% occurring only once. These sequences were also reported in another study, on yellow fever vaccine responses in identical twins.

Sequenced sample: CD4+ T cells sorted from blood. The receptors were gathered from a woman younger than 35 in good health.

This clonotype was observed a few times. The chain has TRBV12-3 or TRBV12-4 and TRBJ2-2; no clear D. V lost 3 bases, J lost 1 base, and 12 bases lay in between. The CDR3 runs to 16 residues. CDR3 nucleotide sequence: TGTGCCAGCAGTTTGATACCCGGGTGGAACACCGGGGAGCTGTTTTTT. Protein sequence: CASSLIPGWNTGELFF.

This clonotype has only a few counts. This chain links TRBV28 with TRBJ2-5; D not certain. This CDR3 has 11 amino acids. Germline CDR1 and CDR2: MDHEN and SYDVKM. V lost 7 bases and J 4 bases, leaving 7 bases between the germline ends. The CDR3 DNA reads TGTGCCAGCACCGATCGAGAGACCCAGTACTTC. Encoded protein: CASTDRETQYF.

This clonotype was found a few times. Here the CDR3 reads CASSVGGETQYF. Written as DNA, the CDR3 is TGTGCCAGCAGCGTAGGGGGAGAGACCCAGTACTTC. J is TRBJ2-5 and V is TRBV7-2; tentative D call: TRBD1 (6 bases). The CDR3 spans 12 residues. The germline V and J ends were trimmed by 5 bases and 4 bases, with 8 bases remaining between them. Germline CDR1 is SGHTA and CDR2 is FQGNSA.

This clonotype has just a few counts. V is TRBV18 and J is TRBJ2-7; D is unresolved. CDR3 length: 13 amino acids. Trimming pared 3 bases from V and 2 bases from J, leaving 8 bases between. Looked up from germline, CDR1 is KGHSH and CDR2 is LQKENI. The CDR3 is CASSPQKTYEQYF. CDR3 in DNA: TGTGCCAGCTCACCGCAAAAAACCTACGAGCAGTACTTC. Full variable domain (missing parts from reference TRBV18 and TRBJ2-7): NAGVMQNPRHLVRRRGQEARLRCSPMKGHSHVYWYRQLPEEGLKFMVYLQKENIIDESGMPKERFSAEFPKEGPSILRIQQVVRGDSAAYFCASSPQKTYEQYFGPGTRLTVT.

The chain is built from TRBV4-3 and TRBJ2-7, with D hard to call. Germline V CDR1 and CDR2: LGHNA, YSLEER. CDR3 length equals 15 residues. The germline V and J ends were trimmed by 1 base and 2 bases, with 12 bases remaining between them. CDR3 residues: CASSQGSVAPYEQYF. Here the CDR3 DNA reads TGCGCCAGCAGCCAAGGAAGCGTCGCACCCTACGAGCAGTACTTC.

In this sample, this clonotype turned up many times. The chain links TRBV12-3 or TRBV12-4 to TRBJ2-2; 7 bases match TRBD1. The CDR3 consists of 15 residues. Losses at the gene ends were 5 bases for V and 3 bases for J; bases not matched to a gene: 6. CDR3 coding DNA: TGTGCCAGCAGTCTGACAGGGAAGTACACCGGGGAGCTGTTTTTT. The encoded protein is CASSLTGKYTGELFF.

A remark on this clonotype: A read error may produce the germline difference seen at one junction end. The V call is TRBV7-7, the J call TRBJ2-5; 8 bases align to TRBD1. Germline V gene sequence: CDR1 SSHAT, CDR2 FNYEAQ (reference sequence). The CDR3 runs 14 residues. CDR3 region: CASSRDRLQETQYF. The CDR3 DNA reads TGTGCTAGCAGCAGGGACAGGTTACAAGAGACCCAGTACTTC.

In its sample, this clonotype was seen a few times. J is TRBJ1-4 and V is TRBV2; 8 bases match TRBD1. CDR3 length equals 14 residues. With V trimmed by 6 bases and J by 2 bases, 2 bases remained unmatched. From germline, CDR1 is SNHLY and CDR2 FYNNEI. The CDR3 DNA sequence: TGTGCCAGCAGCACAGGGGGGACTAATGAAAAACTGTTTTTT. Translation gives CASSTGGTNEKLFF.

The rearrangement joins TRBV15 to TRBJ2-1, with TRBD2 identical over 9 bases. Per germline, CDR1 LNHNV and CDR2 YYDKDF (reference sequence). This CDR3 has 16 amino acids. Unmatched junction bases numbered 6, after V lost 0 bases and J lost 6 bases. CDR3 amino acids: CATSRDSIAGVNEQFF. The CDR3 DNA follows: TGTGCCACCAGCAGAGATTCGATAGCGGGAGTCAATGAGCAGTTCTTC.